The 2 T cell receptor beta chains below were found in one sample sequenced in a study of T cells in Graves' hyperthyroidism and ophthalmopathy. The CDR3 regions of TCR beta were amplified from RNA transcripts. TCR CDR3 underwent first-round RT-PCR with the HTBI primer set. TCRdb reanalysed the multiplex PCR reads using MiXCR and keeps one entry per CDR3 protein. The sample contains 550,000 to 600,000 distinct CDR3 sequences, approximately 15% of which appear only once. The specimen sequenced was blood. The receptors derive from a woman aged 18-29 years with Graves' hyperthyroidism.

This clonotype was detected ten times or more. The chain employs TRBV10-1 and TRBJ2-3; D is perhaps TRBD1 or TRBD2 (6 bases each). Looked up from germline, CDR1 is WNHNN and CDR2 is SYGVQD (reference sequence). This CDR3 region has 13 residues. V lost 6 bases, J lost 1 base, and 8 bases lay in between. The CDR3 region has the DNA TGCGCCAGCAGGGAGGGGGGCACAGATACGCAGTATTTT. Translated, it gives CASREGGTDTQYF.

CDR3 bases: TGTGCCAGCAGTCTCTTGGGCGGGAGCTCCTACAATGAGCAGTTCTTC. This encodes CASSLLGGSSYNEQFF. V and J are TRBV28 and TRBJ2-1, with TRBD2 matching over 7 bases. The CDR3 contains 16 residues. V was clipped by 5 bases and J by 0 bases; unmatched bases: 7. CDR1 and CDR2 (germline): MDHEN, SYDVKM.